What follows is one T cell receptor beta chain and its context. These data come from a study of OX40 agonist ivuxolimab in advanced cancers. Assay used: immunoSEQ multiplex PCR; TCRdb lists only in-frame clones, some missing. The profile shows about 70,000 clones, about 78% of them singletons. This clonotype was obtained from an adult with an advanced solid tumor such as melanoma, head and neck, liver or kidney cancer. Material: CD4+ or CD8+ T cells sorted from blood, obtained in a trial of the OX40 agonist ivuxolimab.

In DNA, the CDR3 is TGTGCCACCAGGGTCTTCGGAAACACCATATATTTT. Protein: CATRVFGNTIYF. The V and J genes are TRBV28 and TRBJ1-3, with a weak D call TRBD1 (5 bases). Between the trimmed V and J ends, which lost 10 bases and 4 bases, there was a span of 11 bases. This CDR3 contains 12 residues. Germline CDR1 and CDR2: MDHEN and SYDVKM. The full variable domain, its missing parts supplied by reference TRBV28 and TRBJ1-3, is DVKVTQSSRYLVKRTGEKVFLECVQDMDHENMFWYRQDPGLGLRLIYFSYDVKMKEKGDIPEGYSVSREKKERFSLILESASTNQTSMYLCATRVFGNTIYFGEGSWLTVV.